This TCR beta chain comes out of a study of control samples from healthy donors and cancer patients. Assay: immunoSEQ multiplex PCR; the TCRdb copy retains only in-frame clones and omits some. The table shows about 57,000 clones, with about 95% occurring only once. CDR1 and CDR2 (germline): KGHDR, SFDVKD. Trimming shortened V by 4 bases and J by 1 base, and 4 bases separated the two germline ends. The CDR3 is 13 residues long. Sequenced material: blood. V and J are TRBV24-1 and TRBJ1-5; D unclear. The source of this sequence is a man aged 25 to 40 in good health. The chain's CDR3 is CATSDTSNQPQHF. The CDR3 DNA reads as TGTGCCACCAGTGACACAAGCAATCAGCCCCAGCATTTT.